One and the same sample provided the 2 T cell receptor beta chains below, sequenced in a study of CD8 T cells in ankylosing spondylitis. TCRdb itself ran the 5' RACE reads through MiXCR, one entry per CDR3 protein. The sample has around 330,000 distinct CDR3 sequences, roughly 12% seen once. The specimen sequenced was blood, either unsorted or a sorted T cell fraction (not recorded which). Receptors originate from a female donor with ankylosing spondylitis or in good health (not recorded which).

This clonotype was counted at least ten times. The V gene is TRBV6-6, the J gene TRBJ2-7, with D possibly being TRBD1 (5 bases). V lost 8 bases, J lost 4 bases, and 12 bases lay in between. The CDR3 contains 12 residues. Germline CDR1 MNHNY, CDR2 SVGAGI (reference sequence). The CDR3 here is CASAQGTYEQYF. The DNA for the CDR3 is TGTGCCAGCGCGCAGGGAACATACGAGCAGTACTTC.

This clonotype was counted at least ten times. The rearrangement links TRBV15 to TRBJ2-1; unclear D gene. Germline V gene lookup returns CDR1 LNHNV and CDR2 YYDKDF (reference sequence). There are 15 residues in the CDR3. V gave up 0 bases and J gave up 4 bases, with 10 bases separating them. CDR3 in amino acids: CATSRDIGSYNEQFF. The CDR3 coding sequence is TGTGCCACCAGCAGAGATATCGGGTCATACAATGAGCAGTTCTTC.